These T cell receptor beta chains were read from a single sample in a study of OX40 agonist ivuxolimab in advanced cancers. Libraries were prepared by immunoSEQ multiplex PCR; TCRdb keeps only in-frame clonotypes and omits some of them. In the table there are about 76,000 clones, about 82% of which are singletons. Sequencing was performed on CD4+ or CD8+ T cells sorted from blood, taken in a trial of the OX40 agonist ivuxolimab. The receptors were sampled from an adult with an advanced solid tumor such as melanoma, head and neck, liver or kidney cancer. Both conserved end residues are part of each CDR3. A D gene is named only where the DNA matches it firmly. Size is omitted from some rows. Given values are once, few, many or a class for expanded clones.

abundance	v_gene	d_gene	j_gene	CDR3nt	CDR3aa
few	TRBV10-3	.	TRBJ1-1	TGTGCCATCAGTGGAGGGGCGCAAGCTTTCTTT	CAISGGAQAFF
once	TRBV2	.	TRBJ2-1	TGTGCCAGCAGCCTGAGCCGGGTTCGGGGAGGACCCAATGAGCAGTTCTTC	CASSLSRVRGGPNEQFF
.	TRBV10-3	.	TRBJ1-4	TGTGCCATCAGTGAGTCGGAGAGGGGTGAAAAACTGTTTTTT	CAISESERGEKLFF
.	TRBV6-1	TRBD2	TRBJ2-1	TGTGCCAGCAGGCGGGGGGGCCGTTTTGAGCAGTTCTTC	CASRRGGRFEQFF
.	TRBV5-5	.	TRBJ1-1	TGTGCCAGCAGACCAACCAGGGAACAACCTGAAGCTTTCTTT	CASRPTREQPEAFF
.	TRBV11-2	.	TRBJ1-6	TGTGCCAGCAGCTTAGATGGATCCTTTTATAATTCACCCCTCCACTTT	CASSLDGSFYNSPLHF
.	TRBV10-3	.	TRBJ2-7	TGTGCCATCGGGAGGGACATGCCCTCCTACGAGCAGTACTTC	CAIGRDMPSYEQYF
few	TRBV28	TRBD2	TRBJ2-3	TGTGCCAGCTCTAGGGCCGGGGGGGAGGATACGCAGTATTTT	CASSRAGGEDTQYF
few	TRBV7-9	.	TRBJ1-2	TGTGCCAGCAGCCCCGAGGGGGGAGGCTACACCTTC	CASSPEGGGYTF
.	TRBV4-3	.	TRBJ2-4	TGCGCCAGCAGCCAATTTGTTGGGAGGGGGGCCAAAAACATTCAGTACTTC	CASSQFVGRGAKNIQYF
.	TRBV6-4	.	TRBJ2-3	TGTGCCAGCAGTGAGGCAGGATACACAGATACGCAGTATTTT	CASSEAGYTDTQYF
once	TRBV5-1	.	TRBJ2-1	TGCGCCAGCAGCCCTCAGGGGGGAGGTTACAATGAGCAGTTCTTC	CASSPQGGGYNEQFF
.	TRBV6-5	.	TRBJ1-2	TGTGCCAGCAGAACTCCGGACGGAATGAATGGCTACACCTTC	CASRTPDGMNGYTF
medium-sized	TRBV18	.	TRBJ1-2	TGTGCCAGCTCACCTGCGGAGGAAGGAGGCTACACCTTC	CASSPAEEGGYTF
.	TRBV9	TRBD1	TRBJ1-2	TGTGCCAGCAGCCCACAGGGGGCGGGCTATGGCTACACCTTC	CASSPQGAGYGYTF
.	TRBV5-8	.	TRBJ2-5	TGTGCCAGCAGCTCGAGGGAGACCCAGTACTTC	CASSSRETQYF
.	TRBV5-1	.	TRBJ2-3	TGCGCCAGCAGCTCCGGGACTCAAGGCACAGATACGCAGTATTTT	CASSSGTQGTDTQYF
.	TRBV7-6	.	TRBJ2-7	TGTGCCAGCAGCATGGACGGGGCCACGGGTTACGAGCAGTACTTC	CASSMDGATGYEQYF
few	TRBV6-1	.	TRBJ2-7	TGTGCCAGCAGTGAATCTGTCATAAACGAGCAGTACTTC	CASSESVINEQYF
.	TRBV18	.	TRBJ2-3	TGTGCCAGCTCACCATCCAGGGGATCCGATACGCAGTATTTT	CASSPSRGSDTQYF
few	TRBV12-5	.	TRBJ1-6	TGTGCTAGTGGCCGCGGCGGGGACGGTTCACCCCTCCACTTT	CASGRGGDGSPLHF
.	TRBV29-1	.	TRBJ2-3	TGCAGCGTCAAACCACAGGGAGCTAGCACAGATACGCAGTATTTT	CSVKPQGASTDTQYF
.	TRBV18	.	TRBJ2-2	TGTGCCAGCTCTCCTCGAGGGACATTCAACACCGGGGAGCTGTTTTTT	CASSPRGTFNTGELFF